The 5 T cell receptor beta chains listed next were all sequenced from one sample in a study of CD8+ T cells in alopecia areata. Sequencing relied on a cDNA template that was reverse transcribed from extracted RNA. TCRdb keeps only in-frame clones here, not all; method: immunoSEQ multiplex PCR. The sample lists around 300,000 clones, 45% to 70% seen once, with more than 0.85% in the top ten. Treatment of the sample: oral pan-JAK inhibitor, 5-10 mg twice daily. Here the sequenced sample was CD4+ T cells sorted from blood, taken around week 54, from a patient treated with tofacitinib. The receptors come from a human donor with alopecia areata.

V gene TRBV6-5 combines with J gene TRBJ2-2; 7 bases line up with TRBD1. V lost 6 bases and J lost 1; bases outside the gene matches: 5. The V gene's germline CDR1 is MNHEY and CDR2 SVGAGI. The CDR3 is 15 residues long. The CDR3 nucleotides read TGTGCCAGCAGGTGGGACAGACTGAACACCGGGGAGCTGTTTTTT. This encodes CASRWDRLNTGELFF.

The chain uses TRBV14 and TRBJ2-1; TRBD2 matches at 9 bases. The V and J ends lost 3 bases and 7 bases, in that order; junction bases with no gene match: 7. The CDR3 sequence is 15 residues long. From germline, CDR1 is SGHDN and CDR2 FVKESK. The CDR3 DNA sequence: TGTGCCAGCAGCCATCTAGCGGGGAGGGTAAATGAGCAGTTCTTC. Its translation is CASSHLAGRVNEQFF.

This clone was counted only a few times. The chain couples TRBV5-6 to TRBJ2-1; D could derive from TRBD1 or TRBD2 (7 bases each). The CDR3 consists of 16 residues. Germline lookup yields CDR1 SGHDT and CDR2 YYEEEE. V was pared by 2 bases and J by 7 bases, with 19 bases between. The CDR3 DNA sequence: TGTGCCAGCAGCTTTTTTGCCAGGGGGGGCCCAAATGAGCAGTTCTTC. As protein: CASSFFARGGPNEQFF. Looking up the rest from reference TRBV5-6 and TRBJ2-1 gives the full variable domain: DAGVTQSPTHLIKTRGQQVTLRCSPKSGHDTVSWYQQALGQGPQFIFQYYEEEERQRGNFPDRFSGHQFPNYSSELNVNALLLGDSALYLCASSFFARGGPNEQFFGPGTRLTVL.

CDR3 nucleotides: TGCAGCACTCGAGTGTTCGCGAACACCGGGGAGCTGTTTTTT. Its translation is CSTRVFANTGELFF. This rearrangement joins TRBV29-1 to TRBJ2-2; D ambiguous. CDR1 is SQVTM and CDR2 is ANQGSEA in the germline V gene. This CDR3 is 14 amino acids long. V lost 8 bases and J 0 bases, leaving 13 bases between the germline ends.

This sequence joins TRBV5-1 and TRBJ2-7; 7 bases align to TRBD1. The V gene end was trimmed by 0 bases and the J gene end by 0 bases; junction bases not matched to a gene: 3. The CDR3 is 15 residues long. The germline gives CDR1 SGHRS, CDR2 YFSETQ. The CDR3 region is CASSLVGQLSYEQYF. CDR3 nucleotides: TGCGCCAGCAGCTTGGTGGGACAGCTCTCCTACGAGCAGTACTTC.